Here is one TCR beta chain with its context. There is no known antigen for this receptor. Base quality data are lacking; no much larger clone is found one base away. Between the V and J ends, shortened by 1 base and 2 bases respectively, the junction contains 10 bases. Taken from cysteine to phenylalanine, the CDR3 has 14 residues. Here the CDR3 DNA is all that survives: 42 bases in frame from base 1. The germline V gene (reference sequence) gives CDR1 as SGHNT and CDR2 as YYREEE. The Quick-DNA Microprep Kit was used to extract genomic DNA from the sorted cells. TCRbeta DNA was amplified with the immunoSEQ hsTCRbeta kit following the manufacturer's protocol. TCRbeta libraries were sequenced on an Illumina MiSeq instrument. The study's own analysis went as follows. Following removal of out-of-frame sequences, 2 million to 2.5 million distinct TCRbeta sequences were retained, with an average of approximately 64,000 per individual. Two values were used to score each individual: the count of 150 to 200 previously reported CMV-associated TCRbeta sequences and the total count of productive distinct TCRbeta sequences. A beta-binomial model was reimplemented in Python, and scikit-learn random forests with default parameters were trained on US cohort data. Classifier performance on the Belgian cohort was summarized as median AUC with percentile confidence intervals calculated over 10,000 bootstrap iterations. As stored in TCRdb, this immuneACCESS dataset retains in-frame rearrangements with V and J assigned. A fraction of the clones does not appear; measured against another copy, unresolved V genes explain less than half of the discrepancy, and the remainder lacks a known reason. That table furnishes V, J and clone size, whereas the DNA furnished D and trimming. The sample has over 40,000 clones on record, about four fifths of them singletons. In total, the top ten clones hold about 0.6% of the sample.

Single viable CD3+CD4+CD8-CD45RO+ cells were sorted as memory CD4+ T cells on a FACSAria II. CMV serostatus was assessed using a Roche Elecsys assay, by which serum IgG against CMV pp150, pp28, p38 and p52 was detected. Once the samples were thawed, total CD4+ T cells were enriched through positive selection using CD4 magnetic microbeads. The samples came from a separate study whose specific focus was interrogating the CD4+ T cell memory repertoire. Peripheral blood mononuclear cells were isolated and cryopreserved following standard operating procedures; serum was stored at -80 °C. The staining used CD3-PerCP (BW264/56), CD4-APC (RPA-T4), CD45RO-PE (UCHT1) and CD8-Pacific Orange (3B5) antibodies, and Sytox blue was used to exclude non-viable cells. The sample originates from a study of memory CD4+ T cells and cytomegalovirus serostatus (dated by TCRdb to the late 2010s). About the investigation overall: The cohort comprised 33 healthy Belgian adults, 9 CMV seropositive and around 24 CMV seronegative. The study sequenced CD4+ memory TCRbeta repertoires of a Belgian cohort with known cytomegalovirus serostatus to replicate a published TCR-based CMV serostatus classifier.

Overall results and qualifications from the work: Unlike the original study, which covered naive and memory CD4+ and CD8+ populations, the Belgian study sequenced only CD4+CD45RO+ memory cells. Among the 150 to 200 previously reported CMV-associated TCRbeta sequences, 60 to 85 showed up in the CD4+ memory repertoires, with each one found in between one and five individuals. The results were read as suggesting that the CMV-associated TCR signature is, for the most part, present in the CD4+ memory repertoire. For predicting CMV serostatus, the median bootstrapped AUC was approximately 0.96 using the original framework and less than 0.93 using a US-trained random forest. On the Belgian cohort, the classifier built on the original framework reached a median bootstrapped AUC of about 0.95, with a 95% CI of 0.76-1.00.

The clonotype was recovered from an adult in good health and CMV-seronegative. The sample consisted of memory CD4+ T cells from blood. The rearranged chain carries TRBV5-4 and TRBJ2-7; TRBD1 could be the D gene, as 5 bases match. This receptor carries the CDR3 CASSLRSDTYEQYF. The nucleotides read TGTGCCAGCAGCTTGAGGTCGGACACCTACGAGCAGTACTTC.